This paragraph covers one T cell receptor (beta chain) sequence. The V end was cut by 1 base, the J end by 0 bases, with 10 bases between. The CDR3 length is 16 residues. The germline CDR1 and CDR2 sequences are MGHRA and YSYEKL. The repertoire was sequenced with immunoSEQ multiplex PCR; TCRdb's copy has only in-frame clones and lacks some. The table lists about 70,000 clones, just over 85% of them singletons, with around 2.8% in the top ten. These data originate in a study of OX40 agonist ivuxolimab in advanced cancers. Study-level background: Antecedent anti-PD-1, anti-PD-L1 or anti-CTLA-4 therapy was permissible, with approximately 44% having received some.

The receptor comes from an adult with an advanced solid tumor such as melanoma, head and neck, liver or kidney cancer. This specimen was CD4+ or CD8+ T cells sorted from blood, taken in a trial of the OX40 agonist ivuxolimab. V gene TRBV4-1 combines with J gene TRBJ1-5; D not certain. CDR3: CASSQGSQHSNQPQHF. The CDR3 region has the DNA TGCGCCAGCAGCCAAGGTAGCCAGCATAGCAATCAGCCCCAGCATTTT.